Listed below are T cell receptor beta chains from one sample, sequenced in a study of cytomegalovirus exposure and HLA in healthy donors. Some clones are missing from TCRdb's copy, which holds only in-frame ones; the method was immunoSEQ multiplex PCR. The top ten clones hold roughly 4.1% of a sample with about 97,000 clones, about 80% of them seen once. Sequencing was carried out using PBMCs. These receptors were obtained from a man aged 40-49 years in good health and CMV-seronegative. Both conserved end residues are part of each CDR3. The order of the fields is D gene, V gene, J gene, clone size, CDR3 protein, CDR3 DNA. The D gene is left open where the match is weak. Not all rows give a size; the values are once, few, many and, for expanded clones, a class.

D gene: TRBD2; V gene: TRBV7-2; J gene: TRBJ2-1; clone size: .; CDR3 protein: CASRLAGGYNEQFF; CDR3 DNA: TGTGCCAGCAGGTTAGCGGGGGGGTACAATGAGCAGTTCTTC
D gene: .; V gene: TRBV5-1; J gene: TRBJ1-1; clone size: .; CDR3 protein: CASSLDRNTEAFF; CDR3 DNA: TGCGCCAGCAGCTTGGACAGGAACACTGAAGCTTTCTTT
D gene: TRBD2; V gene: TRBV29-1; J gene: TRBJ2-5; clone size: .; CDR3 protein: CSVAGTSGGTETQYF; CDR3 DNA: TGCAGCGTTGCCGGGACTAGCGGGGGAACTGAGACCCAGTACTTC
D gene: TRBD2; V gene: TRBV6-1; J gene: TRBJ2-7; clone size: .; CDR3 protein: CASSGTSAYEQYF; CDR3 DNA: TGTGCCAGCAGCGGGACTAGCGCCTACGAGCAGTACTTC
D gene: TRBD2; V gene: TRBV28; J gene: TRBJ2-2; clone size: .; CDR3 protein: CASRGLAGQPGELFF; CDR3 DNA: TGTGCCAGCAGAGGACTAGCGGGACAACCCGGGGAGCTGTTTTTT
D gene: TRBD1; V gene: TRBV29-1; J gene: TRBJ2-1; clone size: .; CDR3 protein: CSVVGTGYNEQFF; CDR3 DNA: TGCAGCGTTGTCGGGACAGGGTACAATGAGCAGTTCTTC
D gene: .; V gene: TRBV10-1; J gene: TRBJ1-1; clone size: .; CDR3 protein: CASRGVVEAFF; CDR3 DNA: TGCGCCAGCAGGGGCGTGGTGGAAGCTTTCTTT
D gene: TRBD2; V gene: TRBV6-1; J gene: TRBJ2-3; clone size: .; CDR3 protein: CASSVTVAGAGDTQYF; CDR3 DNA: TGTGCCAGCAGTGTGACCGTAGCGGGGGCGGGAGATACGCAGTATTTT
D gene: .; V gene: TRBV11-1; J gene: TRBJ2-5; clone size: .; CDR3 protein: CASSPDRKETQYF; CDR3 DNA: TGTGCCAGCAGCCCTGACAGGAAAGAGACCCAGTACTTC
D gene: .; V gene: TRBV5-4; J gene: TRBJ1-2; clone size: .; CDR3 protein: CASSLAKAEGYTF; CDR3 DNA: TGTGCCAGCAGCTTGGCCAAGGCGGAAGGCTACACCTTC
D gene: TRBD1; V gene: TRBV6-5; J gene: TRBJ1-4; clone size: .; CDR3 protein: CASTSRQGEKLFF; CDR3 DNA: TGTGCCAGCACCTCGAGACAGGGTGAAAAACTGTTTTTT
D gene: TRBD2; V gene: TRBV5-1; J gene: TRBJ2-5; clone size: .; CDR3 protein: CASSLTSGGQETQYF; CDR3 DNA: TGCGCCAGCAGCTTGACTAGCGGGGGCCAAGAGACCCAGTACTTC
D gene: .; V gene: TRBV9; J gene: TRBJ1-3; clone size: .; CDR3 protein: CASSVAEGGTGNTIYF; CDR3 DNA: TGTGCCAGCAGCGTAGCTGAGGGAGGGACTGGAAACACCATATATTTT
D gene: TRBD2; V gene: TRBV9; J gene: TRBJ2-2; clone size: .; CDR3 protein: CASSVGLAGLTGELFF; CDR3 DNA: TGTGCCAGCAGCGTAGGACTAGCGGGGCTAACCGGGGAGCTGTTTTTT
D gene: TRBD2; V gene: TRBV7-8; J gene: TRBJ2-5; clone size: .; CDR3 protein: CASLKRPAGAQETQYF; CDR3 DNA: TGTGCCAGCCTCAAAAGGCCAGCGGGGGCCCAAGAGACCCAGTACTTC
D gene: TRBD1; V gene: TRBV10-3; J gene: TRBJ1-2; clone size: .; CDR3 protein: CAISESTGGTYGYTF; CDR3 DNA: TGTGCCATCAGTGAGTCGACAGGGGGTACCTATGGCTACACCTTC
D gene: TRBD1; V gene: TRBV19; J gene: TRBJ1-4; clone size: .; CDR3 protein: CASSRDRVNEKLFF; CDR3 DNA: TGTGCCAGTAGTAGGGACAGGGTCAATGAAAAACTGTTTTTT
D gene: .; V gene: TRBV28; J gene: TRBJ1-2; clone size: .; CDR3 protein: CASMSGLRYTF; CDR3 DNA: TGTGCCAGCATGTCAGGCTTACGCTACACCTTC
D gene: .; V gene: TRBV4-1; J gene: TRBJ2-5; clone size: .; CDR3 protein: CASSQDFGGTPETQYF; CDR3 DNA: TGCGCCAGCAGCCAAGATTTTGGCGGGACCCCTGAGACCCAGTACTTC
D gene: .; V gene: TRBV5-3; J gene: TRBJ1-3; clone size: .; CDR3 protein: CARSRLRDGGDSGNTIYF; CDR3 DNA: TGTGCCAGAAGCCGACTGCGGGACGGAGGGGACTCTGGAAACACCATATATTTT
D gene: .; V gene: TRBV6-5; J gene: TRBJ1-6; clone size: .; CDR3 protein: CASSPGRGSPLHF; CDR3 DNA: TGTGCCAGCAGCCCCGGAAGGGGTTCACCCCTCCACTTT
D gene: .; V gene: TRBV25-1; J gene: TRBJ2-2; clone size: .; CDR3 protein: CASSDRGAEGTGELFF; CDR3 DNA: TGTGCCAGCAGTGACCGGGGGGCGGAGGGCACCGGGGAGCTGTTTTTT
D gene: .; V gene: TRBV6-1; J gene: TRBJ1-5; clone size: .; CDR3 protein: CASSEAHSYNQPQHF; CDR3 DNA: TGTGCCAGCAGTGAAGCGCACAGTTACAATCAGCCCCAGCATTTT
D gene: TRBD2; V gene: TRBV9; J gene: TRBJ2-3; clone size: .; CDR3 protein: CASSVRGGGATDTQYF; CDR3 DNA: TGTGCCAGCAGCGTAAGGGGCGGGGGGGCCACAGATACGCAGTATTTT
D gene: TRBD1; V gene: TRBV2; J gene: TRBJ2-7; clone size: .; CDR3 protein: CASRGTGYEQYF; CDR3 DNA: TGTGCCAGCAGAGGGACAGGCTACGAGCAGTACTTC
D gene: TRBD1; V gene: TRBV4-3; J gene: TRBJ1-2; clone size: .; CDR3 protein: CASSQDPLLTGVGHTF; CDR3 DNA: TGCGCCAGCAGCCAAGATCCCTTGTTGACAGGGGTTGGCCACACCTTC
D gene: .; V gene: TRBV11-2; J gene: TRBJ2-1; clone size: .; CDR3 protein: CASSLVGLVGNEQFF; CDR3 DNA: TGTGCCAGCAGCCTTGTCGGTCTAGTGGGCAATGAGCAGTTCTTC
D gene: TRBD1; V gene: TRBV6-5; J gene: TRBJ2-1; clone size: .; CDR3 protein: CASSYGQAYNEQFF; CDR3 DNA: TGTGCCAGCAGTTACGGACAGGCGTACAATGAGCAGTTCTTC
D gene: TRBD1; V gene: TRBV19; J gene: TRBJ1-1; clone size: .; CDR3 protein: CASSPGTGYHEAFF; CDR3 DNA: TGTGCCAGTAGTCCCGGGACAGGGTATCATGAAGCTTTCTTT
D gene: TRBD1; V gene: TRBV18; J gene: TRBJ2-2; clone size: medium-sized; CDR3 protein: CASQGQVTGELFF; CDR3 DNA: TGTGCCAGCCAAGGACAGGTGACCGGGGAGCTGTTTTTT
D gene: TRBD1; V gene: TRBV18; J gene: TRBJ1-6; clone size: once; CDR3 protein: CASSPTGDNSPLHF; CDR3 DNA: TGTGCCAGCTCACCGACAGGGGATAATTCACCCCTCCACTTT
D gene: TRBD1; V gene: TRBV4-3; J gene: TRBJ1-4; clone size: .; CDR3 protein: CASSQGNTGEAGGINEKLFF; CDR3 DNA: TGCGCCAGCAGCCAGGGTAACACAGGGGAGGCCGGAGGAATTAATGAAAAACTGTTTTTT
D gene: .; V gene: TRBV5-4; J gene: TRBJ1-2; clone size: .; CDR3 protein: CASTGGGNYGYTF; CDR3 DNA: TGTGCCAGCACCGGGGGGGGGAACTATGGCTACACCTTC
D gene: TRBD2; V gene: TRBV4-2; J gene: TRBJ2-3; clone size: .; CDR3 protein: CASSLPLAGGTDTQYF; CDR3 DNA: TGTGCCAGCAGCCTCCCGCTAGCGGGGGGTACAGATACGCAGTATTTT
D gene: TRBD2; V gene: TRBV9; J gene: TRBJ2-3; clone size: .; CDR3 protein: CASSVRASGSTDTQYF; CDR3 DNA: TGTGCCAGCAGCGTTAGGGCTAGCGGGAGCACAGATACGCAGTATTTT
D gene: TRBD1; V gene: TRBV5-1; J gene: TRBJ2-2; clone size: .; CDR3 protein: CASSLEGQGAGELFF; CDR3 DNA: TGCGCCAGCAGCTTGGAGGGACAGGGTGCCGGGGAGCTGTTTTTT
D gene: .; V gene: TRBV10-1; J gene: TRBJ1-2; clone size: once; CDR3 protein: CASSDSTGLYGYTF; CDR3 DNA: TGCGCCAGCAGTGACTCGACAGGACTCTATGGCTACACCTTC
D gene: TRBD1; V gene: TRBV19; J gene: TRBJ1-2; clone size: .; CDR3 protein: CASSPIQAGTGGAKVGYGYTF; CDR3 DNA: TGTGCCAGTAGTCCTATACAAGCCGGGACAGGGGGCGCCAAGGTCGGCTATGGCTACACCTTC
D gene: .; V gene: TRBV30; J gene: TRBJ1-2; clone size: .; CDR3 protein: CAWNRDGGYTF; CDR3 DNA: TGTGCCTGGAACAGGGACGGCGGCTACACCTTC
D gene: .; V gene: TRBV7-9; J gene: TRBJ2-7; clone size: medium-sized; CDR3 protein: CASRDSLTYEQYF; CDR3 DNA: TGTGCCAGCAGGGACAGTCTTACCTACGAGCAGTACTTC
D gene: TRBD2; V gene: TRBV7-2; J gene: TRBJ2-1; clone size: .; CDR3 protein: CASSPRAGGGNEQFF; CDR3 DNA: TGTGCCAGCAGCCCCAGGGCGGGGGGCGGCAATGAGCAGTTCTTC